This T cell receptor beta chain was identified in a study of shared clonotypes between healthy human individuals. On this clone: Antigen: not known.

Whole-study findings and limits: A few donors had 4% to 5% of their naive CD4 clonotypes in common. Genetic and exposure-history diversity was limited by the few donors.

Using immunoSEQ multiplex PCR, the repertoire was profiled, and TCRdb retains in-frame clones only, with some absent. The sample holds approximately 530,000 clones, 96% seen once. V gave up 4 bases and J gave up 0 bases, with 15 bases separating them. From germline, CDR1 is SGHAT and CDR2 FQNNGV. The CDR3 runs 16 residues. Sequencing was performed on naive CD4+ T cells sorted from blood. Subset indicated: CD45RA+ positively selected. The TCR sequence derives from a woman in her twenties or thirties in good health. The V call is TRBV11-2, the J call TRBJ2-5, with no clear D. CDR3 region: CASSSPLLGYQETQYF. Here the CDR3 DNA reads TGTGCCAGCAGCTCGCCATTGCTGGGGTACCAAGAGACCCAGTACTTC.